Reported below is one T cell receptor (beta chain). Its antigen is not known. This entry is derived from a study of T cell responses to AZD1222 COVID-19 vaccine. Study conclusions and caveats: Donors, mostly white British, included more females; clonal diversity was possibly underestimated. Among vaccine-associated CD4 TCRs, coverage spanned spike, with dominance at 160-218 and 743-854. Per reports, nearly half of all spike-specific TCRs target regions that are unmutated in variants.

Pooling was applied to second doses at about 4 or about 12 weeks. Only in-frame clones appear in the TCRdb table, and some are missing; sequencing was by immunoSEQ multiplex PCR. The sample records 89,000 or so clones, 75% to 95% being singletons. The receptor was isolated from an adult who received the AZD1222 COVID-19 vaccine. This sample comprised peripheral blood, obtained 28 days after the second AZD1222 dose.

The CDR3 here is CASSYYQGLSYEQYF. In DNA form, the CDR3 reads TGTGCCAGCAGTTACTACCAGGGCCTTTCCTACGAGCAGTACTTC. The chain carries TRBV6-2 or TRBV6-3 and TRBJ2-7; tentatively, D is TRBD1 (5 bases). The CDR3 extends over 15 amino acids. The V gene's germline CDR1 is MNHEY and CDR2 SVGEGT. Between the trimmed V and J ends, which lost 1 base and 1 base, there was a span of 11 bases.